This T cell receptor (beta chain) was documented in a study of blood T cell repertoires in COVID-19. Study summary: Donors in the United States, Italy and Spain gave samples during acute or convalescent COVID-19.

Assignments of participants to cohorts depended upon their own reported clinical history. For recovered donors of Cohort 3, there were two negative PCRs, clearance, or symptom resolution. Source study methods: How many nucleated cells were present was estimated from reference gene primer amplification. Some clones are missing from TCRdb's copy, which holds only in-frame ones; the method was immunoSEQ multiplex PCR. The D gene and trimming were derived from the DNA, and the V and J assignments and clone size from that table. The data show around 130,000 clones, with less than 90% seen just once and about a sixth held by the top ten. The specimen sequenced was PBMCs or T cells enriched from blood (not recorded which). The source of this sequence is a man aged 30-40 years who had recovered from COVID-19.

The CDR3 spells CASRDSGGAYTEAFF. CDR3 sequence (DNA): TGCGCCAGCAGGGATTCAGGGGGCGCCTATACTGAAGCTTTCTTT. The chain links TRBV5-1 to TRBJ1-1, with TRBD1 identical over 8 bases. Germline V gives CDR1 SGHRS, CDR2 YFSETQ. This CDR3 region has 15 residues. J lost 5 bases, V lost 5 bases, and 11 bases had no gene match. Based on the CDR3 plus reference TRBV5-1 and TRBJ1-1, the full variable domain is KAGVTQTPRYLIKTRGQQVTLSCSPISGHRSVSWYQQTPGQGLQFLFEYFSETQRNKGNFPGRFSGRQFSNSRSEMNVSTLELGDSALYLCASRDSGGAYTEAFFGQGTRLTVV.